These 9 T cell receptor beta chains were sequenced from one sample in a study of Tregs in tolerant kidney transplant recipients. The table came from immunoSEQ multiplex PCR; TCRdb's copy has only in-frame clones and leaves some out. The sample includes about 240,000 clones, roughly four fifths of them seen just once. The sequenced sample was CD4+ T cells from blood. The receptors derive from a human donor in good health.

Written as DNA, the CDR3 is TGTGCCAGCAGAGGAGTTGAAAAACTGTTTTTT. It is translated as CASRGVEKLFF. The chain is built from TRBV6-5 and TRBJ1-4; D gene unclear. The CDR3 is 11 amino acids. CDR1 is MNHEY and CDR2 is SVGAGI in the germline V gene. The V end was cut by 6 bases, the J end by 7 bases, with 6 bases between.

The gene calls are TRBV19 and TRBJ2-1; D assignment may be TRBD1 or TRBD2 (5 bases each). The germline V gene has CDR1 LNHDA and CDR2 SQIVND (reference sequence). The CDR3 covers 16 residues. The V end was cut by 5 bases, the J end by 4 bases, with 18 bases between. The CDR3 here is CASSLRDRSLYNEQFF. The CDR3 nucleotides read TGTGCCAGTAGTCTCCGGGACCGCTCACTTTACAATGAGCAGTTCTTC.

This chain uses TRBV10-3 with TRBJ1-2, with 8 bases matching TRBD1. CDR3 length: 13 amino acids. Germline V lookup: CDR1 ENHRY, CDR2 SYGVKD. V gave up 6 bases and J gave up 3 bases; unmatched junction bases: 3. CDR3 bases: TGTGCCATCAGAGGACAGGGAGACTATGGCTACACCTTC. Encoded protein: CAIRGQGDYGYTF.

This clone was counted once. CDR3: CASSGFYNEQFF. DNA for the CDR3: TGTGCCAGCAGTGGGTTTTACAATGAGCAGTTCTTC. The chain joins TRBV25-1 to TRBJ2-1, with D hard to call. Germline CDR1 and CDR2: MGHDK and SYGVNS. CDR3 length: 12 amino acids. Trimming removed 4 bases from V and 4 bases from J, with 5 bases in between.

This chain joins TRBV7-9 and TRBJ2-7; D is ambiguous. Trimming removed 4 bases at V and 0 bases at J, with 4 bases between. The CDR3 totals 12 residues. Germline V gives CDR1 SEHNR, CDR2 FQNEAQ (reference sequence). The CDR3 region has the DNA TGTGCCAGCAGCTCCCCCTCCTACGAGCAGTACTTC. Amino acid sequence: CASSSPSYEQYF.

DNA of the CDR3: TGTGCCAGCAGTCTCAGGGGAGCAGGTCAGCCCCAGCATTTT. Protein sequence: CASSLRGAGQPQHF. The chain has TRBV6-6 and TRBJ1-5; D may be TRBD1 (6 bases). V was clipped by 5 bases and J by 6 bases, with 14 bases between them. Germline lookup yields CDR1 MNHNY and CDR2 SVGAGI (reference sequence). The CDR3 runs 14 residues.

V and J are TRBV7-2 and TRBJ1-5, with 7 bases matching TRBD1. The CDR3 sequence is 14 residues long. Looked up from germline, CDR1 is SGHTA and CDR2 is FQGNSA. Unmatched junction bases numbered 11, after V lost 8 bases and J lost 7 bases. The CDR3, as DNA: TGTGCCAGCTCCCCAGCAAGGGGGCCCCAGCCCCAGCATTTT. Protein product: CASSPARGPQPQHF.

This sequence joins TRBV5-1 and TRBJ1-2, with 9 bases lining up with TRBD1. The CDR3 extends over 14 amino acids. The V gene end was trimmed by 7 bases and the J gene end by 5 bases; junction bases not matched to a gene: 9. The germline V gene encodes CDR1 SGHRS and CDR2 YFSETQ. The CDR3, as DNA: TGCGCCAGCGGGACTACAGGGGGCGGTTATGGCTACACCTTC. Protein product: CASGTTGGGYGYTF.

The J gene is TRBJ1-3, the V gene TRBV19; 9 bases match TRBD1. J was trimmed by 4 bases and V by 7 bases; bases with no gene match: 5. The CDR3 totals 14 residues. Looked up from germline, CDR1 is LNHDA and CDR2 is SQIVND (reference sequence). DNA for the CDR3: TGTGCCAGTACCAAACAGGGGGCCGGAAACACCATATATTTT. Its translation is CASTKQGAGNTIYF. Full variable domain (rest looked up from reference TRBV19 and TRBJ1-3): DGGITQSPKYLFRKEGQNVTLSCEQNLNHDAMYWYRQDPGQGLRLIYYSQIVNDFQKGDIAEGYSVSREKKESFPLTVTSAQKNPTAFYLCASTKQGAGNTIYFGEGSWLTVV.